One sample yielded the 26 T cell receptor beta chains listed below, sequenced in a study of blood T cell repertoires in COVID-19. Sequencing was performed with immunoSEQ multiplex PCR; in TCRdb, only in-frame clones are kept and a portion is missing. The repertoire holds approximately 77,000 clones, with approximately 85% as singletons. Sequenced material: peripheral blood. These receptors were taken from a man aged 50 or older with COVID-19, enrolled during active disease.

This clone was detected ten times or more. The CDR3 is CAWSDGRENSPLHF. CDR3 coding DNA: TGTGCCTGGAGCGACGGACGGGAGAATTCACCCCTCCACTTT. The chain is built from TRBV30 and TRBJ1-6, with unresolved D. This CDR3 is 14 amino acids long. CDR1 and CDR2 from the germline V gene are GTSNPN and SVGIG (reference sequence). Trimming pared 3 bases from V and 7 bases from J, leaving 13 bases between.

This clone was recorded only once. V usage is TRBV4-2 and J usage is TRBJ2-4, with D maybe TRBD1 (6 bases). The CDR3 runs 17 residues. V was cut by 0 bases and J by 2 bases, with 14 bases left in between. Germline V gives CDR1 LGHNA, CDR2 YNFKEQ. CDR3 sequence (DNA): TGTGCCAGCAGCCAAGAGGCGGTAACAGGGTCCAAAAACATTCAGTACTTC. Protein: CASSQEAVTGSKNIQYF.

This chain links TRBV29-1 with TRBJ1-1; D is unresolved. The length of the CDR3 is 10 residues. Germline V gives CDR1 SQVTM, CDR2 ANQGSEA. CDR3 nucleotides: TGCAGTGGAGCGAACACTGAAGCTTTCTTT. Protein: CSGANTEAFF.

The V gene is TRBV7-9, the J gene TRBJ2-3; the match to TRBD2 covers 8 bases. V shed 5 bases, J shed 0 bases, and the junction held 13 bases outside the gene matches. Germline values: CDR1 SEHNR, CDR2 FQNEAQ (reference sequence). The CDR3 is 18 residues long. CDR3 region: CASSPLGGAGDSTDTQYF. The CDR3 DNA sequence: TGTGCCAGCAGCCCCCTAGGGGGAGCGGGAGACAGCACAGATACGCAGTATTTT.

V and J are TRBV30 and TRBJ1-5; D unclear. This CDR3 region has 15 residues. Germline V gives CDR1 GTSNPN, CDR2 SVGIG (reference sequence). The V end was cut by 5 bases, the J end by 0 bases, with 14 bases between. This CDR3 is CAWQRTGGSNQPQHF. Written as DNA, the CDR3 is TGTGCCTGGCAACGGACGGGAGGTAGCAATCAGCCCCAGCATTTT.

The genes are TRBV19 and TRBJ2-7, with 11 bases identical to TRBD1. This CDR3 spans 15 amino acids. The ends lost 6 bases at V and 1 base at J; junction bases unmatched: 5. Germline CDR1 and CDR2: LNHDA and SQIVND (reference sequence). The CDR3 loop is CASSPGTGGSYEQYF. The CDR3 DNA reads TGTGCCAGTAGCCCCGGGACAGGGGGGTCCTACGAGCAGTACTTC.

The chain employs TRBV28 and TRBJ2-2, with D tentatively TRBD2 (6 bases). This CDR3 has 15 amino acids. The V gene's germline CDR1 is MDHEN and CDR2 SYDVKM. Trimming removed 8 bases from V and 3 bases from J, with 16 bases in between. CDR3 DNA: TGTGCCAGCTGCCCCGGGACTGCATACACCGGGGAGCTGTTTTTT. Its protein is CASCPGTAYTGELFF.

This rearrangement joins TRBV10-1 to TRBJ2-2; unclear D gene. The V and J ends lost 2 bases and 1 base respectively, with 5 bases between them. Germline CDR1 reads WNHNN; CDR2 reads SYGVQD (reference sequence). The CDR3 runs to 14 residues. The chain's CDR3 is CASSETRNTGELFF. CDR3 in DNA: TGCGCCAGCAGTGAGACAAGGAACACCGGGGAGCTGTTTTTT.

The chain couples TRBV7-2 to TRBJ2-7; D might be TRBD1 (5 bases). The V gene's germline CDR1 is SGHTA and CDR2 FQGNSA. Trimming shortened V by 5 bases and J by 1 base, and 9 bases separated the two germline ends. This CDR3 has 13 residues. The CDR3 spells CASSRDSSYEQYF. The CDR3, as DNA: TGTGCCAGCAGCCGTGACAGTTCCTACGAGCAGTACTTC.

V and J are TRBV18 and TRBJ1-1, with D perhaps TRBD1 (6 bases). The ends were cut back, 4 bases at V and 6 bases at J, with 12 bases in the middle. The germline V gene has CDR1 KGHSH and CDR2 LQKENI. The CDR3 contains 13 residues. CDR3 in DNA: TGTGCCAGCTCACTAGAAGGGACATCTGAAGCTTTCTTT. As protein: CASSLEGTSEAFF. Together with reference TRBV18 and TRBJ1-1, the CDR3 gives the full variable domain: NAGVMQNPRHLVRRRGQEARLRCSPMKGHSHVYWYRQLPEEGLKFMVYLQKENIIDESGMPKERFSAEFPKEGPSILRIQQVVRGDSAAYFCASSLEGTSEAFFGQGTRLTVV.

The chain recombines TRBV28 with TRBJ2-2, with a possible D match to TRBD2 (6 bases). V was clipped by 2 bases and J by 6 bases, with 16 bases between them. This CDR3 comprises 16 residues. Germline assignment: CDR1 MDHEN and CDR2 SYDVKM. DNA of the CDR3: TGTGCCAGCAGTTTAGGGCTTGGGGAGGAGTCCGGGGAGCTGTTTTTT. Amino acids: CASSLGLGEESGELFF.

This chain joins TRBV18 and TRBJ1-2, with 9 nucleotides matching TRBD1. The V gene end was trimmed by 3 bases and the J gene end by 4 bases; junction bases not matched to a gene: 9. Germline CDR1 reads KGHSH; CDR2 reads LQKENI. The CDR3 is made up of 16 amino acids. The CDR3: CASSPMGQGAGYGYTF. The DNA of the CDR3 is TGTGCCAGCTCACCGATGGGACAGGGCGCGGGCTATGGCTACACCTTC.

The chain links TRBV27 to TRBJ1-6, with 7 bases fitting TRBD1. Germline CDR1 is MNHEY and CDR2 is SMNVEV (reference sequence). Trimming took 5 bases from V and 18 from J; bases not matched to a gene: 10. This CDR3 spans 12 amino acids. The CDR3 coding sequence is TGTGCCAGCAGTCCGGGAGGGGGCCAACCCCACTTT. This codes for CASSPGGGQPHF.

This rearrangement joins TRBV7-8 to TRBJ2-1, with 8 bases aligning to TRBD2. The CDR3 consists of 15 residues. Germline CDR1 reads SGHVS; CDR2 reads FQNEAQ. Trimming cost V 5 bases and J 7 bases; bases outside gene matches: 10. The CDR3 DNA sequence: TGTGCCAGCAGCGCCATGGGACTAGGGGAGAATGAGCAGTTCTTC. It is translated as CASSAMGLGENEQFF.

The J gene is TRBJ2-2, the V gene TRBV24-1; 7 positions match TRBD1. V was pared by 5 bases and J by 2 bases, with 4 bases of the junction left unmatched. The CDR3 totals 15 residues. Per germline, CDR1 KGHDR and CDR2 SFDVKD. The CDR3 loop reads CATSVGTVNTGELFF. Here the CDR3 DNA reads TGTGCCACCAGTGTAGGGACAGTTAACACCGGGGAGCTGTTTTTT.

CDR3 bases: TGTGCCAGCAGTTCTAGCGGGAGGGCCAGTGAGCAGTTCTTC. It encodes CASSSSGRASEQFF. The chain employs TRBV6-2 or TRBV6-3 and TRBJ2-1; 12 nucleotides match TRBD2. Germline V CDR1 and CDR2: MNHEY, SVGEGT. Unmatched junction bases numbered 4, after V lost 4 bases and J lost 9 bases. CDR3 length: 14 amino acids.

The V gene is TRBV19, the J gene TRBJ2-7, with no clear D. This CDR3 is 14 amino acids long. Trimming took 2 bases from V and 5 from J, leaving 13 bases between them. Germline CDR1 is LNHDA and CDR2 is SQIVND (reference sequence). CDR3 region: CASSINTVVDEQYF. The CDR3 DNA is TGTGCCAGTAGTATAAACACCGTCGTCGACGAGCAGTACTTC.

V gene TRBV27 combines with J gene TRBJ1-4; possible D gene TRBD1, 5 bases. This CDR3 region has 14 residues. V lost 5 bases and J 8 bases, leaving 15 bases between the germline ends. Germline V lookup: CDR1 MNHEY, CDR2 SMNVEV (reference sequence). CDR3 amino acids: CASSHGGVGEKLFF. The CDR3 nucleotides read TGTGCCAGCAGTCACGGGGGAGTTGGGGAAAAACTGTTTTTT.

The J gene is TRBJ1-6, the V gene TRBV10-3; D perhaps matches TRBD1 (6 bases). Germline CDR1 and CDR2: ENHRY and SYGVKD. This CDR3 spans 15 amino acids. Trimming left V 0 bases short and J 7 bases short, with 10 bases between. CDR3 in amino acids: CAISESATGNSPLHF. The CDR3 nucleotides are TGTGCCATCAGTGAGTCAGCAACAGGGAATTCACCCCTCCACTTT.

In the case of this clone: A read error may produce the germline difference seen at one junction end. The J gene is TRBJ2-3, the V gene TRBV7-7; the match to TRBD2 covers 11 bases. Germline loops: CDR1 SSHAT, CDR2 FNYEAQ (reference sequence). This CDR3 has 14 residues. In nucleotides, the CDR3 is TGTGCTAGCAGCCCGACTAGCGGGATGGATACGCAGTATTTT. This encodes CASSPTSGMDTQYF.

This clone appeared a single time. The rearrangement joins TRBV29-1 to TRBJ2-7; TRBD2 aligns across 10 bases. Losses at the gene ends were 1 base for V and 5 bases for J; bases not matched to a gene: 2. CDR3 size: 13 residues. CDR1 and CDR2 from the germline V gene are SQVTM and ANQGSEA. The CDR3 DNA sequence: TGCAGCGTTGAAGGTCTAGCGGGAGACGAGCAGTACTTC. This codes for CSVEGLAGDEQYF.

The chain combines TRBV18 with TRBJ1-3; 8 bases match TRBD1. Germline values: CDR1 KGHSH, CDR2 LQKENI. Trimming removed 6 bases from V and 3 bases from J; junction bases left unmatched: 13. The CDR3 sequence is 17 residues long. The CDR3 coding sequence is TGTGCCAGCTCCCACAAAAGTGACAGGGGATTTGGAAACACCATATATTTT. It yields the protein CASSHKSDRGFGNTIYF. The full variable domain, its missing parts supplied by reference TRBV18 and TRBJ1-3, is NAGVMQNPRHLVRRRGQEARLRCSPMKGHSHVYWYRQLPEEGLKFMVYLQKENIIDESGMPKERFSAEFPKEGPSILRIQQVVRGDSAAYFCASSHKSDRGFGNTIYFGEGSWLTVV.

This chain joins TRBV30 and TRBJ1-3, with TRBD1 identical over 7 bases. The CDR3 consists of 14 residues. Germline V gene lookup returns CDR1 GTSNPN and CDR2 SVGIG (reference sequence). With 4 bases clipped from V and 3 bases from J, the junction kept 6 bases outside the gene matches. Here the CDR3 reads CAWNPQGGGNTIYF. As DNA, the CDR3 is TGTGCCTGGAACCCTCAGGGGGGTGGAAACACCATATATTTT.

The CDR3 DNA sequence: TGTGCCAGCAGCTTAGGGTCGGGGTTGCGACAGCCCCAGCATTTT. Translating gives CASSLGSGLRQPQHF. The gene calls are TRBV13 and TRBJ1-5; D unclear. CDR3 size: 15 residues. The ends were cut back, 0 bases at V and 7 bases at J, with 13 bases in the middle. Germline V gives CDR1 PRHDT, CDR2 FYEKMQ (reference sequence). Complete variable domain (other parts from reference TRBV13 and TRBJ1-5): AAGVIQSPRHLIKEKRETATLKCYPIPRHDTVYWYQQGPGQDPQFLISFYEKMQSDKGSIPDRFSAQQFSDYHSELNMSSLELGDSALYFCASSLGSGLRQPQHFGDGTRLSIL.

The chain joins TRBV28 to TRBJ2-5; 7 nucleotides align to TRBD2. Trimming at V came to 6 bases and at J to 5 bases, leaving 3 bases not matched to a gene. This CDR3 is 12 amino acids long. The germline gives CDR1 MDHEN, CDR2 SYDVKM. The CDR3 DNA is TGTGCCAGCAGCGGGGGAGGGGAGACCCAGTACTTC. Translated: CASSGGGETQYF.

The CDR3 sequence: CAWSVGQGASTNEKLFF. DNA for the CDR3: TGTGCCTGGAGTGTAGGACAGGGGGCATCAACTAATGAAAAACTGTTTTTT. The genes are TRBV30 and TRBJ1-4, with TRBD1 identical over 11 bases. Germline assignment: CDR1 GTSNPN and CDR2 SVGIG (reference sequence). Trimming removed 0 bases from V and 0 bases from J; junction bases left unmatched: 3. The CDR3 covers 17 residues.